Below, 30 T cell receptor beta chains from the same sample are listed, as sequenced in a study of cytomegalovirus exposure and HLA in healthy donors. Vbeta (60) and Jbeta (13) primers were used in the PCR. The assay was immunoSEQ multiplex PCR, and TCRdb's table has in-frame clones only and misses some. This sample yields under 300,000 clones, of which 80% to 85% are seen a single time; under 8% belongs to the top ten. Sequencing was carried out using PBMCs. All receptors derive from a woman aged 55-69 years in good health and CMV-seropositive.

This clone showed up just once. This chain uses TRBV7-7 with TRBJ2-5; 8 nucleotides agree with TRBD1. The CDR3 sequence is 13 residues long. The V gene's germline CDR1 is SSHAT and CDR2 FNYEAQ (reference sequence). Trimming removed 5 bases from V and 4 bases from J; junction bases left unmatched: 3. CDR3 coding DNA: TGTGCCAGCAGCGTCGACAGGGGAGAGACCCAGTACTTC. Translating it yields CASSVDRGETQYF.

The chain carries TRBV14 and TRBJ2-7; D remains unclear. Germline V CDR1 and CDR2: SGHDN, FVKESK. V lost 4 bases, J lost 2 bases, and 12 bases lay in between. The CDR3 is 14 residues long. DNA for the CDR3: TGTGCCAGCAGCCGCCACCCTAGAACCTACGAGCAGTACTTC. This translates into CASSRHPRTYEQYF.

V gene TRBV7-3 combines with J gene TRBJ2-2, with TRBD1 as a possible D gene (5 bases). The CDR3 is 15 amino acids. Deletions cut 5 bases from V and 1 base from J, with 11 bases between. Germline-derived CDR1 and CDR2 are SGHTA and FQGTGA. The CDR3 is CASSASTGNTGELFF. As DNA, the CDR3 is TGTGCCAGCAGCGCAAGTACAGGGAACACCGGGGAGCTGTTTTTT.

The V call is TRBV28, the J call TRBJ2-2, with TRBD2 as a possible D gene (7 bases). The CDR3 spans 13 residues. V was shortened by 11 bases and J by 0 bases, with 10 bases between the two germline ends. The germline V gene encodes CDR1 MDHEN and CDR2 SYDVKM. The CDR3 protein is CAAGAANTGELFF. Here the CDR3 DNA reads TGTGCCGCGGGGGCAGCGAACACCGGGGAGCTGTTTTTT.

This chain uses TRBV6-6 with TRBJ2-7, with D perhaps TRBD2 (5 bases). Germline CDR1 MNHNY, CDR2 SVGAGI (reference sequence). V lost 7 bases and J 3 bases, leaving 13 bases between the germline ends. The CDR3 loop spans 13 amino acids. The CDR3 sequence: CASTGVTNYEQYF. CDR3 nucleotides: TGTGCCAGCACCGGGGTTACCAACTACGAGCAGTACTTC.

This clone has only one observation. The chain carries TRBV18 and TRBJ2-7, with D perhaps TRBD2 (6 bases). Germline V gene data show CDR1 as KGHSH and CDR2 as LQKENI. The CDR3 consists of 17 residues. Trimming stripped 0 bases from V and 0 bases from J, with 15 bases between. The CDR3 bases are TGTGCCAGCTCACCACCGAATCCGGGACTTACCTCCTACGAGCAGTACTTC. It codes for CASSPPNPGLTSYEQYF.

V is TRBV27 and J is TRBJ2-5; maybe TRBD2 (6 bases). The V end lost 9 bases, the J end lost 4 bases, and 21 bases lay between the germline ends. The V gene's germline CDR1 is MNHEY and CDR2 SMNVEV (reference sequence). The CDR3 extends over 15 amino acids. DNA of the CDR3: TGTGCCAGTAAAGACCGGGGGACTGACTCAGAGACCCAGTACTTC. Protein sequence: CASKDRGTDSETQYF.

The V gene is TRBV21-1, the J gene TRBJ1-1; the D call of TRBD1 is as the table states it, not checked on the DNA. TRBV21-1 is marked as a pseudogene. The CDR3 has 17 amino acids. The CDR3 nucleotides are TGTGCCAGCAGCAAAGGAACGGGACAGGGATTGAACACTGAAGCTTTCTTT. Protein sequence: CASSKGTGQGLNTEAFF.

CDR3 protein: CASRMGQTMNTEAFF. The CDR3 DNA sequence: TGTGCCAGCCGGATGGGACAGACCATGAACACTGAAGCTTTCTTT. The chain couples TRBV19 to TRBJ1-1; 7 bases line up with TRBD1. Germline trimming cut 9 bases from V and 0 bases from J; bases unmatched to any gene: 10. Germline-derived CDR1 and CDR2 are LNHDA and SQIVND (reference sequence). CDR3 length: 15 residues.

This clone has just one count. CDR3: CASSPGGQYTEAFF. CDR3 nucleotides: TGCGCCAGCAGCCCCGGAGGGCAGTACACTGAAGCTTTCTTT. The rearrangement links TRBV5-1 to TRBJ1-1; D is uncertain. The ends were cut back, 4 bases at V and 3 bases at J, with 13 bases in the middle. Germline loops: CDR1 SGHRS, CDR2 YFSETQ. This CDR3 has 14 residues.

The V and J genes are TRBV9 and TRBJ1-1, with unresolved D. Germline assignment: CDR1 SGDLS and CDR2 YYNGEE. V lost 0 bases to trimming and J lost 2 bases, with 11 bases between them. The CDR3 contains 15 residues. The CDR3 DNA reads TGTGCCAGCAGCGTAGGCGGTCGGCGTAACACTGAAGCTTTCTTT. Translating it yields CASSVGGRRNTEAFF.

V is TRBV30 and J is TRBJ1-1; unclear D gene. V was cut by 2 bases and J by 11 bases, with 12 bases left in between. Germline V gives CDR1 GTSNPN, CDR2 SVGIG (reference sequence). The CDR3 runs 11 residues. The CDR3 reads CAWSLKLKAFF. CDR3 bases: TGTGCCTGGAGTCTGAAACTAAAGGCTTTCTTT.

The chain joins TRBV5-1 to TRBJ2-1; D is perhaps TRBD2 (5 bases). CDR1 is SGHRS, CDR2 YFSETQ, per germline. The CDR3 runs 17 residues. Trimming left V 2 bases short and J 1 base short, with 16 bases between. In nucleotides, the CDR3 is TGCGCCAGCAGCTTCGGGGATGCGGCCGGGTCCTACAATGAGCAGTTCTTC. Its translation: CASSFGDAAGSYNEQFF.

The rearrangement uses TRBV7-2 and TRBJ2-7, with D maybe TRBD2 (7 bases). The V end lost 6 bases, the J end lost 0 bases, and 12 bases lay between the germline ends. Germline CDR1 is SGHTA and CDR2 is FQGNSA. The CDR3 is 14 amino acids. The CDR3 protein is CASSLADSSYEQYF. The CDR3 region has the DNA TGTGCCAGCAGTCTAGCGGACAGCTCCTACGAGCAGTACTTC.

For the CDR3, the DNA is TGTGCCAGCAGGAGGGACAGGGGGATGAACACTGAAGCTTTCTTT. It is translated as CASRRDRGMNTEAFF. The rearrangement joins TRBV5-6 to TRBJ1-1; 11 positions match TRBD1. V gave up 5 bases and J gave up 0 bases; unmatched junction bases: 3. CDR1 and CDR2 from the germline V gene are SGHDT and YYEEEE. The CDR3 is 15 residues long.

The V and J genes are TRBV29-1 and TRBJ1-2; D gene uncertain. V was clipped by 2 bases and J by 8 bases, with 15 bases between them. The germline CDR1 and CDR2 sequences are SQVTM and ANQGSEA. This CDR3 region has 13 residues. The CDR3 reads CSVEPDDSYGYTF. Written as DNA, the CDR3 is TGCAGCGTTGAACCCGACGACTCCTACGGCTACACCTTC. The variable domain in full, completed from reference TRBV29-1 and TRBJ1-2, reads SAVISQKPSRDICQRGTSLTIQCQVDSQVTMMFWYRQQPGQSLTLIATANQGSEATYESGFVIDKFPISRPNLTFSTLTVSNMSPEDSSIYLCSVEPDDSYGYTFGSGTRLTVV.

V gene TRBV5-6 combines with J gene TRBJ1-2; TRBD1 is a possible D gene (6 bases). With 3 bases removed from V and 8 bases from J, the gap between germline ends came to 14 bases. The CDR3 totals 13 residues. The germline gives CDR1 SGHDT, CDR2 YYEEEE. The CDR3 sequence is CASSSAQGHGYTF. CDR3 nucleotides: TGTGCCAGCAGCTCAGCGCAGGGGCACGGCTACACCTTC.

This rearrangement joins TRBV9 to TRBJ2-3; the D is unclear. CDR3 length equals 15 residues. From germline, CDR1 is SGDLS and CDR2 YYNGEE. V was clipped by 0 bases and J by 1 base, with 9 bases between them. The CDR3 here is CASSVGPSGTDTQYF. The DNA of the CDR3 is TGTGCCAGCAGCGTAGGTCCGTCAGGCACAGATACGCAGTATTTT.

This clone has more than one count but fewer than ten. This chain joins TRBV23-1 and TRBJ1-1; 7 bases match TRBD1. TRBV23-1 is assigned to the ORF class and has an uncertain function. V was clipped by 10 bases and J by 3 bases; unmatched bases: 2. This CDR3 contains 11 residues. CDR3 amino acids: CANTGDTEAFF. For the CDR3, the DNA is TGCGCCAATACAGGGGACACTGAAGCTTTCTTT.

This clone was counted between two and nine times. Other nucleotide sequences from this sample produce the same CDR3. In DNA, the CDR3 is TGTGCCAGCAGCCTTGACAGAAATCAGCCCCAGCATTTT. This sequence encodes CASSLDRNQPQHF. The V gene is TRBV5-4, the J gene TRBJ1-5; TRBD1 might be the D (5 bases). Trimming left V 4 bases short and J 4 bases short, with 9 bases between. The CDR3 consists of 13 residues. Germline V gene data show CDR1 as SGHNT and CDR2 as YYREEE (reference sequence).

The CDR3 bases are TGTGCCAGCAGTCGGGGACAGGTTAATGAAAAACTGTTTTTT. Encoded protein: CASSRGQVNEKLFF. V is TRBV6-6 and J is TRBJ1-4; 8 bases fit TRBD1. V shed 5 bases, J shed 4 bases, and the junction held 3 bases outside the gene matches. Germline lookup yields CDR1 MNHNY and CDR2 SVGAGI (reference sequence). This CDR3 spans 14 amino acids.

The rearrangement uses TRBV5-1 and TRBJ2-1; D not certain. The germline CDR1 and CDR2 sequences are SGHRS and YFSETQ. The V end was cut by 0 bases, the J end by 9 bases, with 10 bases between. CDR3 length: 13 amino acids. CDR3 sequence (DNA): TGCGCCAGCAGCTTGGCCGCGACAACTGAGCAGTTCTTC. Translation: CASSLAATTEQFF.

The chain uses TRBV4-1 and TRBJ2-1; 7 bases map to TRBD2. Trimming at V came to 1 base and at J to 5 bases, leaving 11 bases not matched to a gene. Germline assignment: CDR1 MGHRA and CDR2 YSYEKL. The CDR3 spans 17 residues. CDR3 sequence (DNA): TGCGCCAGCAGCCAAGTACCCACTCGCGGGGGAAACAATGAGCAGTTCTTC. It is translated as CASSQVPTRGGNNEQFF.

The chain joins TRBV7-9 to TRBJ2-1, with D maybe TRBD2 (5 bases). Germline V gene sequence: CDR1 SEHNR, CDR2 FQNEAQ (reference sequence). Deletions cut 4 bases from V and 6 bases from J, with 16 bases between. The CDR3 length is 15 residues. The CDR3 here is CASSSGLRGANEQFF. CDR3 coding DNA: TGTGCCAGCAGCTCCGGTCTCCGGGGAGCCAATGAGCAGTTCTTC.

Only one count was recorded for this clone. V usage is TRBV19 and J usage is TRBJ1-5; perhaps TRBD1 as D (5 bases). The CDR3 spans 15 residues. Trimming pared 1 base from V and 7 bases from J, leaving 14 bases between. The germline gives CDR1 LNHDA, CDR2 SQIVND (reference sequence). The DNA of the CDR3 is TGTGCCAGTAGTATAGCCGGGGGAGGAGGACAGCCCCAGCATTTT. Translating gives CASSIAGGGGQPQHF. Based on the CDR3 plus reference TRBV19 and TRBJ1-5, the full variable domain is DGGITQSPKYLFRKEGQNVTLSCEQNLNHDAMYWYRQDPGQGLRLIYYSQIVNDFQKGDIAEGYSVSREKKESFPLTVTSAQKNPTAFYLCASSIAGGGGQPQHFGDGTRLSIL.

DNA of the CDR3: TGTGCCAGCAGCCCAAGCGGGACTGAGACCCAGTACTTC. Translation gives CASSPSGTETQYF. V usage is TRBV7-8 and J usage is TRBJ2-5; TRBD2 matches at 7 bases. The CDR3 totals 13 residues. V was clipped by 5 bases and J by 5 bases; unmatched bases: 5. Per germline, CDR1 SGHVS and CDR2 FQNEAQ.

V gene TRBV29-1 combines with J gene TRBJ1-1; TRBD1 agrees at 9 bases. Per germline, CDR1 SQVTM and CDR2 ANQGSEA. After removal of 7 bases from V and 10 bases from J, the junction contained 7 bases not matched to a gene. CDR3 length: 11 residues. CDR3 amino acids: CSGAGTGLAFF. The CDR3 DNA sequence: TGCAGCGGTGCCGGGACAGGGCTAGCTTTCTTT.

The CDR3 region is CSVPRTGDSGELFF. The CDR3 nucleotides are TGCAGCGTTCCTCGGACAGGGGACAGTGGGGAACTGTTTTTT. The V gene is TRBV29-1, the J gene TRBJ1-4, with 9 bases aligning to TRBD1. This CDR3 region has 14 residues. The J segment lost 12 bases and the V segment lost 5 bases, leaving 13 bases of the junction unmatched. Germline V gives CDR1 SQVTM, CDR2 ANQGSEA.

This chain connects TRBV10-2 to TRBJ2-6, with 8 bases fitting TRBD1. CDR3 length: 17 amino acids. CDR1 WSHSY and CDR2 SAAADI come from the germline V gene. V gave up 7 bases and J gave up 0 bases; unmatched junction bases: 8. The CDR3 here is CASTATGGISGANVLTF. The CDR3 nucleotides read TGCGCCAGCACCGCCACAGGGGGAATCTCTGGGGCCAACGTCCTGACTTTC.

This clone was found a few times. The chain joins TRBV6-5 to TRBJ1-4; no definite D call. The CDR3 has 14 residues. Trimming left V 5 bases short and J 7 bases short, with 14 bases between. Germline CDR1 reads MNHEY; CDR2 reads SVGAGI. The CDR3 DNA sequence: TGTGCCAGCAGTGTTACGTGGGGAGGTGAAAAACTGTTTTTT. Translating it yields CASSVTWGGEKLFF.